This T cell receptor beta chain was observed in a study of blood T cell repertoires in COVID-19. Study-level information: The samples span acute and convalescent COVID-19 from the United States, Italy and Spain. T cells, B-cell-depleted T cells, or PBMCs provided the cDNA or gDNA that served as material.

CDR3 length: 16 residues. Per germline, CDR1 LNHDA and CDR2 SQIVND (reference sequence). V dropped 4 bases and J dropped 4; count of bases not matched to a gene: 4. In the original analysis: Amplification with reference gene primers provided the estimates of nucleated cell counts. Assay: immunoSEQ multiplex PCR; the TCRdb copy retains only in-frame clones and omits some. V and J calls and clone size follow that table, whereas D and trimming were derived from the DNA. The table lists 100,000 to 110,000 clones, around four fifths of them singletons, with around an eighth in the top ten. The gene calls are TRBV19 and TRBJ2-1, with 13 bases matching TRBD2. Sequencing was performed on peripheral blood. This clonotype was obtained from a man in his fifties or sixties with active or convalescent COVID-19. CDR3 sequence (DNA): TGTGCCAGTAGTAAGGGACTAGCGGGAAAGTACAATGAGCAGTTCTTC. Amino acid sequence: CASSKGLAGKYNEQFF.